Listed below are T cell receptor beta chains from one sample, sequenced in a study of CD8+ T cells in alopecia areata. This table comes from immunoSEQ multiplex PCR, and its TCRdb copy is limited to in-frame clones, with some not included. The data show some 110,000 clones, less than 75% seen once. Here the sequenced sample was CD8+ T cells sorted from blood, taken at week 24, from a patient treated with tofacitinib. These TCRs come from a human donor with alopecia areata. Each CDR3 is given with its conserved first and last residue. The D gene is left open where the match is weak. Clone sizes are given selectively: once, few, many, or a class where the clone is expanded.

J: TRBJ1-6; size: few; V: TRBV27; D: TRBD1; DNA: TGTGCCAGCAGTTACGACAGGGGGGCGTTGTCCCTCCACTTT; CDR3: CASSYDRGALSLHF
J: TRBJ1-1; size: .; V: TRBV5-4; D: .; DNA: TGTGCCAGCAGCTTGGGGGGTGGCACTGAAGCTTTCTTT; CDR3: CASSLGGGTEAFF
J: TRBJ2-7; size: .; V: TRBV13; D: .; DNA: TGTGCCAGCAGCCCCATGAACCTTAATGAGCAGTACTTC; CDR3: CASSPMNLNEQYF
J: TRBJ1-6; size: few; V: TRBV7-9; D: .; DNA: TGTGCCAGCAGTCTTGGATCACCCCTCCACTTT; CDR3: CASSLGSPLHF
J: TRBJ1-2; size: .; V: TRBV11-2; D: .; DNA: TGTGCCAGCAGCTCGGGAGGCTATGGCTACACCTTC; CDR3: CASSSGGYGYTF
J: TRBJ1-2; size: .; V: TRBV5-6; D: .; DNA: TGTGCCAGCAGCTCGGATTCGGGGGATGGCTACACCTTC; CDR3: CASSSDSGDGYTF
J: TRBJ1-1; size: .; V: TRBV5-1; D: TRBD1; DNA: TGCGCCAGCACCTGGACAGGTATGGCGAACACTGAAGCTTTCTTT; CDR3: CASTWTGMANTEAFF
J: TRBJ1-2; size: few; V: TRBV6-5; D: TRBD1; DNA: TGTGCCAGCAGTTACAACGGACAGGACTATGGCTACACCTTC; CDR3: CASSYNGQDYGYTF
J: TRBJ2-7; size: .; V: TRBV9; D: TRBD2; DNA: TGTGCCAGCAGCGTAGGGGGGGACTATTACGAGCAGTACTTC; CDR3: CASSVGGDYYEQYF
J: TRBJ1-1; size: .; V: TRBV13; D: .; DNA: TGTGCCAGCAGCTGGGGTCCGTCTAGCACTGAAGCTTTCTTT; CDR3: CASSWGPSSTEAFF
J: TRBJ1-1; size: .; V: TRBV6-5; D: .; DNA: TGTGCCATCAGTGAGTCCACAAACACTGAAGCTTTCTTT; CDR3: CAISESTNTEAFF
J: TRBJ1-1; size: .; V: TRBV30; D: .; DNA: TGTGCCTGGGGGTACGGAGACACTGAAGCTTTCTTT; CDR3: CAWGYGDTEAFF
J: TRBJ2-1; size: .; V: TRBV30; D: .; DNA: TGTGCCCACGTTCCCCTGCGGGGAGCCTACAATGAGCAGTTCTTC; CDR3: CAHVPLRGAYNEQFF
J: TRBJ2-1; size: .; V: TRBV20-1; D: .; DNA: TGCAGTGCGCAGCGAGGCAATGAGCAGTTCTTC; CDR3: CSAQRGNEQFF
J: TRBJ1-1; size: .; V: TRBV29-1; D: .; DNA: TGCAGCTCCCTTGGGATGAACACTGAAGCTTTCTTT; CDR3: CSSLGMNTEAFF
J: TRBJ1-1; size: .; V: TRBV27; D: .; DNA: TGTGCCAGCAGTCCCGGACTATGGACTGAAGCTTTCTTT; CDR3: CASSPGLWTEAFF
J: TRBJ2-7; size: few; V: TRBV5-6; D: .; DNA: TGTGCCAGCAGCTTGGGGGACCGATCATACGAGCAGTACTTC; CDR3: CASSLGDRSYEQYF
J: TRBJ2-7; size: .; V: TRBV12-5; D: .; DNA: TGTGCTAGTGGTTTGGCGATTACCTACGAGCAGTACTTC; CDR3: CASGLAITYEQYF
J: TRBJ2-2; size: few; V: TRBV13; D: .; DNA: TGTGCCAGCAGCCCCAACACCGGGGAGCTGTTTTTT; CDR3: CASSPNTGELFF
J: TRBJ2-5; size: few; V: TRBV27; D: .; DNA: TGTGCCAGCAGTTTAAATCCGGGGGCCGGAGAGACCCAGTACTTC; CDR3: CASSLNPGAGETQYF
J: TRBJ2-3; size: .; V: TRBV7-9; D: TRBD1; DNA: TGTGCCACCCAGGGGGACAGGGGGACAGATACGCAGTATTTT; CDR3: CATQGDRGTDTQYF
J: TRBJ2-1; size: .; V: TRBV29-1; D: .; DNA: TGCAGCGCCCTCGACGGGGGCACCCTCCCGGGGGAGCAGTTCTTC; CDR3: CSALDGGTLPGEQFF
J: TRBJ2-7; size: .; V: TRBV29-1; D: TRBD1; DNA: TGCAGCGCCCTAACAGGGGGCAACGAGCAGTACTTC; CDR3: CSALTGGNEQYF
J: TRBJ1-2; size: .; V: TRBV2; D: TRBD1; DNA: TGTGCCAGCAGCACCCGGGGACAGGGGGTCGCCTTC; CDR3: CASSTRGQGVAF
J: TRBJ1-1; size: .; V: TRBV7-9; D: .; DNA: TGTGCCAGCAGCTTAGCAGCCGGGGCAGGAGAGGCTTTCTTT; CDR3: CASSLAAGAGEAFF
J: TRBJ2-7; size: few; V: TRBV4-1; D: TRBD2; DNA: TGCGCCAGCAGCCAAGCTCTAGCGGGGTCCTACGAGCAGTACTTC; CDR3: CASSQALAGSYEQYF
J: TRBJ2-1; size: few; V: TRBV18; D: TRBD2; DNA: TGTGCCAGCTCACCCGAGGTAGCGGGGGACAATGAGCAGTTCTTC; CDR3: CASSPEVAGDNEQFF
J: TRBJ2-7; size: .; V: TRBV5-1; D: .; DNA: TGCGCCAGCAGCTCGAACAGGGACGAGCAGTACTTC; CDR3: CASSSNRDEQYF
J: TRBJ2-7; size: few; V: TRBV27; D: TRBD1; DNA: TGTGCCAGCAGTCCATGGACAGGGGGTATCGAGCAGTACTTC; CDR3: CASSPWTGGIEQYF